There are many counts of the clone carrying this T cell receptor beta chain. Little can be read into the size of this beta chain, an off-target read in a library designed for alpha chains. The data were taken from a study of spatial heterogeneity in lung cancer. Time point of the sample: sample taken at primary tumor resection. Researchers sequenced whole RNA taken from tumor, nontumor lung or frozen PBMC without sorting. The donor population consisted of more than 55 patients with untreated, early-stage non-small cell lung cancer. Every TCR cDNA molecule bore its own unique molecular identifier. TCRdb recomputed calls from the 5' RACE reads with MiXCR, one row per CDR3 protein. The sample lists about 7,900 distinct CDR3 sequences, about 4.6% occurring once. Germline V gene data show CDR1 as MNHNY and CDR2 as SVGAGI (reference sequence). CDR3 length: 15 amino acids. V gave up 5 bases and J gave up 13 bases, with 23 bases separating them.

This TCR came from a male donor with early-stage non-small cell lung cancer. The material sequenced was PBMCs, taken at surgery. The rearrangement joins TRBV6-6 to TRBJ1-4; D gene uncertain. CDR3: CASSPSVEGRVGLFF. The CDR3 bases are TGTGCCAGCAGTCCCTCTGTTGAGGGCCGAGTGGGACTGTTTTTT.